A selection of T cell receptor beta chains follows, all from one sample in a study of control samples from healthy donors and cancer patients. Libraries were prepared by immunoSEQ multiplex PCR; TCRdb keeps only in-frame clonotypes and omits some of them. The repertoire holds about 59,000 clones, with roughly nine tenths as singletons. The sequencing input was PBMCs. These receptors originate from a middle-aged man with colorectal cancer. Both conserved end residues are part of each CDR3. The D gene is left open where the match is weak. Expanded clones get a size class; other rows say once, few or many, or leave the size out.

j_call d_call clone_size v_call cdr3_nt cdr3_aa
TRBJ1-2 . . TRBV6-5 TGTGCCAGCAAAGAGCCCGGACTGCTGGGTGGTGGCTACACCTTC CASKEPGLLGGGYTF
TRBJ2-5 TRBD2 . TRBV6-2/TRBV6-3 TGTGCCAGCAGTTACTCTCAGCGGGGGGGCCAAGAGACCCAGTACTTC CASSYSQRGGQETQYF
TRBJ1-1 . . TRBV2 TGTGCCAGCAGAACTTCAGGGACTACTAACACTGAAGCTTTCTTT CASRTSGTTNTEAFF
TRBJ2-7 TRBD2 few TRBV15 TGTGCCACCAGCAGGGGACTAGCGGGGGGCAACTACGAGCAGTACTTC CATSRGLAGGNYEQYF
TRBJ2-3 . . TRBV7-2 TGTGCCAGCAGCCCTGCCGGAGGAGATACGCAGTATTTT CASSPAGGDTQYF
TRBJ2-5 . . TRBV18 TGTGCCAGCTCACCAGGCCTTCAAGAGACCCAGTACTTC CASSPGLQETQYF
TRBJ2-1 TRBD2 . TRBV2 TGTGCCAGCAGCAAGACTAGCGGGGGGTCGAGCTCCTACAATGAGCAGTTCTTC CASSKTSGGSSSYNEQFF
TRBJ1-2 TRBD1 . TRBV24-1 TGTGCCACCAGGTACCGGGACAGGGGAGGCGACTATGGCTACACCTTC CATRYRDRGGDYGYTF
TRBJ1-2 . . TRBV5-1 TGCGCCAGCAGCTTGGGAGACAGTGCTAACTATGGCTACACCTTC CASSLGDSANYGYTF
TRBJ1-2 . . TRBV6-5 TGTGCCAGCAATTCTGCGACAGTCGGGGGTGGCTACACCTTC CASNSATVGGGYTF
TRBJ1-4 . . TRBV19 TGTGCCAGCAATACCCCCGGGACTGGTAATGAAAAACTGTTTTTT CASNTPGTGNEKLFF
TRBJ2-2 . . TRBV19 TGTGCCAGTAGCAACATTTACGGGGAGCTGTTTTTT CASSNIYGELFF
TRBJ2-7 . . TRBV7-9 TGTGCCAGCAGCTTAGGAGGGCAGGGTAACTTC CASSLGGQGNF
TRBJ2-7 . . TRBV3-1/TRBV3-2 TGTGCCAGCAGCCGCGGTGGAGGGATTTACGAGCAGTACTTC CASSRGGGIYEQYF
TRBJ1-5 . . TRBV7-2 TGTGCCAGCAGCCCATGGAATAGCAATCAGCCCCAGCATTTT CASSPWNSNQPQHF
TRBJ2-7 . . TRBV18 TGTGCCAGCTCACCAGGAGCGCAAGTGGTCTACGAGCAGTACTTC CASSPGAQVVYEQYF
TRBJ1-3 . once TRBV19 TGTACCAGTAGTATAAATCTCTCTGGAAACACCATATATTTT CTSSINLSGNTIYF
TRBJ2-1 . once TRBV9 TGTGCCAGCAGCGTAGCACTAACCAGGGGTCTCCACAATGAGCAGTTCTTC CASSVALTRGLHNEQFF
TRBJ2-1 . once TRBV30 TGTGCCTGGAGTGCAGGGGACCATGAGCAGTTCTTC CAWSAGDHEQFF
TRBJ2-3 . . TRBV7-3 TGTGCCAGCAGCCCTCAGTCCGGGAATACGCAGTATTTT CASSPQSGNTQYF
TRBJ2-7 TRBD1 . TRBV7-8 TGTGCCAGCAGCTCGACAGGGGGCGGCGACGAGCAGTACTTC CASSSTGGGDEQYF
TRBJ2-7 TRBD1 . TRBV7-2 TGTGCCAGCAGCCCGGGACAGGGGCCCTACGAGCAGTACTTC CASSPGQGPYEQYF
TRBJ1-2 . . TRBV14 TGTGCCAGCAGCCAAGATCAATCGGGGGTGAATGGCTACACCTTC CASSQDQSGVNGYTF
TRBJ2-7 . few TRBV19 TGTGCCAGTAGAGCAGGGAACACCTACGAGCAGTACTTC CASRAGNTYEQYF
TRBJ1-1 . . TRBV30 TGTGCCTGGCTCAGCTTGAACACTGAAGCTTTCTTT CAWLSLNTEAFF
TRBJ1-4 . . TRBV27 TGTGCCAGCAGTTTATCAGGGCGTGCTAATGAAAAACTGTTTTTT CASSLSGRANEKLFF